This note documents a single T cell receptor (beta chain) sequence. This entry comes from a study of blood T cell repertoires in COVID-19. Study at large: COVID-19 samples, acute and convalescent, were from the United States, Italy and Spain. T cells, B-cell-depleted T cells, or PBMCs provided the cDNA or gDNA that served as material.

The V end was cut by 6 bases, the J end by 2 bases, with 5 bases between. CDR1 is SNHLY and CDR2 is FYNNEI in the germline V gene. The CDR3 length is 11 residues. Original handling: Counts of nucleated cells, estimated from reference gene primer amplification, were obtained. Generated by immunoSEQ multiplex PCR, the TCRdb table keeps only in-frame clones and is missing some. Clonal size and the V and J genes are those of that table, whereas D and trimming came from the DNA. The table shows 200,000 to 250,000 clones, with about 91% occurring only once. The V call is TRBV2, the J call TRBJ2-7; D possibly corresponds to TRBD2 (5 bases). The clonotype comes from a man aged 18 to 35 with acute COVID-19. The sequenced material came from PBMCs or T cells enriched from blood (not recorded which). The CDR3, as DNA: TGTGCCAGCAGGAGGGCCTACGAGCAGTACTTC. It translates to CASRRAYEQYF.